The sequence of this TCR beta chain was determined in a study of blood T cell repertoires in COVID-19. On the study more broadly: Sites across the United States, Italy and Spain contributed samples from acute and convalescent COVID-19. Sample material is recorded as cDNA or gDNA derived from T cells, B-cell-depleted T cells, or PBMCs.

Methods used by the authors: Estimates of nucleated cell counts were drawn from the amplification of reference gene primers. The repertoire was sequenced with immunoSEQ multiplex PCR; TCRdb's copy has only in-frame clones and lacks some. The V and J calls and clone size are taken from that table; D and trimming were inferred from the DNA. The repertoire holds around 70,000 clones, around 82% seen once, with more than 6.5% in the top ten. CDR3 length: 15 amino acids. J was trimmed by 5 bases and V by 3 bases; bases with no gene match: 6. CDR1 and CDR2 from the germline V gene are LGHNA and YSLEER. The material sequenced was peripheral blood. The chain carries TRBV4-3 and TRBJ2-5, with 10 bases that match TRBD1. The clonotype originates from a man aged 55-75 years with acute or convalescent COVID-19. CDR3 sequence (DNA): TGCGCCAGCAGCCAGGGACAGGGGTGGTATGAGACCCAGTACTTC. This encodes CASSQGQGWYETQYF.